Presented here are 2 T cell receptor beta chains from one specimen sequenced in a study of identical twins. TCRdb re-analysed the 5' RACE reads in MiXCR, keeping a single row per CDR3 protein. The table includes 700,000 or so distinct CDR3 sequences, roughly 20% detected once. The same data also went into a second study, on T cells expressing NK-cell markers.

Sequenced input: PBMCs. These receptors were collected from a woman between 18 and 29 years old in good health.

The chain recombines TRBV5-1 with TRBJ2-2, with D tentatively TRBD1 or TRBD2 (5 bases each). This CDR3 region has 15 residues. The V gene's germline CDR1 is SGHRS and CDR2 YFSETQ. The V end was cut by 4 bases, the J end by 8 bases, with 18 bases between. In DNA, the CDR3 is TGCGCCAGCAGCCCCTCCCAGGGAGTTACGGGGGAGCTGTTTTTT. Its protein is CASSPSQGVTGELFF.

This clonotype appeared a few times. J is TRBJ2-5 and V is TRBV20-1; possibly TRBD2 for D (6 bases). Germline V gene data show CDR1 as DFQATT and CDR2 as SNEGSKA (reference sequence). The CDR3 length is 13 residues. V gave up 5 bases and J gave up 5 bases, with 15 bases separating them. In DNA form, the CDR3 reads TGCAGTGCTCAAATGTCAGGAGGGGAGACCCAGTACTTC. This gives the protein CSAQMSGGETQYF.